This is a list of T cell receptor beta chains from one sample in a study of beta chain features in type 1 diabetes. The table came from immunoSEQ multiplex PCR; TCRdb's copy has only in-frame clones and leaves some out. This table has hundreds of thousands of clones, over 12% appearing once. The sample was naive CD4+ T cells from blood. The receptors shown here come from a man aged 18 to 30 with type 1 diabetes. CDR3s include the opening cysteine and the closing phenylalanine or tryptophan. Each record gives: D gene, J gene, V gene, clone size, CDR3 DNA, CDR3 protein. D genes are given only for firm matches. A row's size may be missing; if present it is once, few, many or a size class.

. | TRBJ2-5 | TRBV7-8 | few | TGTGCCAGCAGCTTAGGACCAGGGGTGGGTCAAGAGACCCAGTACTTC | CASSLGPGVGQETQYF
TRBD2 | TRBJ2-3 | TRBV27 | few | TGTGCCAGCACTCGGGGGGACCGCACAGATACGCAGTATTTT | CASTRGDRTDTQYF
TRBD2 | TRBJ2-7 | TRBV7-2 | few | TGTGCCAGCAGCCCGACGACTAGCGGGAGTTACGAGCAGTACTTC | CASSPTTSGSYEQYF
. | TRBJ1-4 | TRBV28 | . | TGTGCCAGCAGCGGGACAACCCTTCCAACTAATGAAAAACTGTTTTTT | CASSGTTLPTNEKLFF
TRBD1 | TRBJ1-6 | TRBV15 | few | TGTGCCACCAGCAGAGATAAAGTGACAGGGGGTAATTCACCCCTCCACTTT | CATSRDKVTGGNSPLHF
TRBD1 | TRBJ2-7 | TRBV5-1 | few | TGCGCCAGCAGCCAGACAGGGAACTACGAGCAGTACTTC | CASSQTGNYEQYF
. | TRBJ2-5 | TRBV5-1 | few | TGCGCCAGCAGTCGGAGAGCCGCCCAAGAGACCCAGTACTTC | CASSRRAAQETQYF
TRBD2 | TRBJ2-3 | TRBV6-5 | . | TGTGCCAGCAGTCGGACTAGCGGGAGTACGGATACGCAGTATTTT | CASSRTSGSTDTQYF
. | TRBJ2-5 | TRBV5-4 | few | TGTGCCAGCAGCTACTCCTTAGGACTGCAAGAGACCCAGTACTTC | CASSYSLGLQETQYF
TRBD2 | TRBJ2-1 | TRBV7-2 | . | TGTGCCAGCACCTCATACGGGAGGGGAGATGAGCAGTTCTTC | CASTSYGRGDEQFF
TRBD2 | TRBJ2-1 | TRBV9 | . | TGTGCCAGCAGCGTTGACCCTAGCGGGAGGGGGTACAATGAGCAGTTCTTC | CASSVDPSGRGYNEQFF
TRBD2 | TRBJ2-5 | TRBV7-9 | . | TGTGCCAGCAGCTTATCGCGCGGGAGTCAGACCCAGTACTTC | CASSLSRGSQTQYF
. | TRBJ2-5 | TRBV4-3 | . | TGCGCCAGCAGCCCCCAGGGAAGGGCAGTAGAAGAGACCCAGTACTTC | CASSPQGRAVEETQYF
. | TRBJ2-5 | TRBV2 | . | TGTGCCAGCAGTGAAGCGCTTCTGGGAGGAACAGAGACCCAGTACTTC | CASSEALLGGTETQYF
. | TRBJ1-4 | TRBV30 | few | TGTGCCTGGAAGTGGGATGAAAAACTGTTTTTT | CAWKWDEKLFF
. | TRBJ2-7 | TRBV9 | . | TGTGCCAGCAGCCCCCCCGCGGGGTACGAGCAGTACTTC | CASSPPAGYEQYF
TRBD1 | TRBJ2-3 | TRBV23-1 | . | TGCGCCAGCGGCAAAAGGCCATCGTACCGGGACAGGAGTTCAGATACGCAGTATTTT | CASGKRPSYRDRSSDTQYF
. | TRBJ2-5 | TRBV30 | few | TGTGCCTGGAAATACCCCGAAGAGACCCAGTACTTC | CAWKYPEETQYF
. | TRBJ1-1 | TRBV29-1 | few | TGCAGCGTCCCTATGGCGGGTGCTGAAGCTTTCTTT | CSVPMAGAEAFF
. | TRBJ1-5 | TRBV7-9 | few | TGTGCCAGCAGCTTAGGGGACAGCAATCAGCCCCAGCATTTT | CASSLGDSNQPQHF
. | TRBJ1-2 | TRBV5-4 | few | TGTGCCAGCAGCTTGGCACCAGATGGCTACACCTTC | CASSLAPDGYTF
TRBD1 | TRBJ2-3 | TRBV27 | . | TGTGCCAGCAGTTTAAGGGGGCGCCGCACAGATACGCAGTATTTT | CASSLRGRRTDTQYF
. | TRBJ2-1 | TRBV4-1 | . | TGCGCCAGCAGCCAAGGGGGCAGCGGAAGGGGCAATGAGCAGTTCTTC | CASSQGGSGRGNEQFF
TRBD2 | TRBJ2-1 | TRBV11-2 | . | TGTGCCAGCAGTTCCCCTCGACGGGAGACTAGCTATATAGGGCAGTTCTTC | CASSSPRRETSYIGQFF
. | TRBJ1-1 | TRBV6-5 | few | TGTGCCAGCAATAATCCTTTCACTGAAGCTTTCTTT | CASNNPFTEAFF
. | TRBJ2-1 | TRBV20-1 | . | TGCAGTGCCCCGGGTGGATATGAGCAGTTCTTC | CSAPGGYEQFF
TRBD2 | TRBJ2-1 | TRBV15 | . | TGTGCCACCAGCGGCCGGGGTAGCGGGAAGAAAGGTGAGCAGTTCTTC | CATSGRGSGKKGEQFF
. | TRBJ2-1 | TRBV30 | . | TGTGCCTGGAAACGCAATGAGCAGTTCTTC | CAWKRNEQFF
. | TRBJ1-1 | TRBV5-1 | few | TGCGCCAGCAGCTCGGCCGCTGGGGGTTACACTGAAGCTTTCTTT | CASSSAAGGYTEAFF
TRBD1 | TRBJ1-1 | TRBV30 | . | TGTGCCATGGGACAGGGGGCCCTCTCTCAGACTGAAGCTTTCTTT | CAMGQGALSQTEAFF
TRBD1 | TRBJ1-4 | TRBV5-4 | few | TGTGCCAGCAGCCGAGACAGGGGTATAGCTAATGAAAAACTGTTTTTT | CASSRDRGIANEKLFF
TRBD2 | TRBJ2-3 | TRBV28 | few | TGTGCCAGCGGATTGCTGACTAGCGGAAAATCTAGCACAGATACGCAGTATTTT | CASGLLTSGKSSTDTQYF
TRBD2 | TRBJ2-3 | TRBV25-1 | . | TGTGCCTACGGGACTAGCGTCACAGATACGCAGTATTTT | CAYGTSVTDTQYF
. | TRBJ2-5 | TRBV5-1 | few | TGCGCCAGCAGTCTACAGGACGAAGAGACCCAGTACTTC | CASSLQDEETQYF
TRBD2 | TRBJ2-3 | TRBV30 | . | TGTGCCTGGAGTGTAGCGGGGGCCCTAGCAGATACGCAGTATTTT | CAWSVAGALADTQYF
. | TRBJ2-5 | TRBV6-5 | . | TGTGCCAGCAGGGGTCCACAAGAGACCCAGTACTTC | CASRGPQETQYF
TRBD1 | TRBJ2-3 | TRBV25-1 | . | TGTGCCAGCAGTGAATTCGGACAGGGGTTAAATACGCAGTATTTT | CASSEFGQGLNTQYF